The 18 T cell receptor beta chains reported below all come from one sample, sequenced in a study of T-cell reconstitution after alpha-beta-depleted transplantation in children. Researchers prepared the TCRbeta library using unique molecular identifiers, the study reports. TCRdb passed the PCR reads through MiXCR, listing each CDR3 protein once. The sample consists of about 29,000 distinct CDR3 sequences, roughly 6% of them appearing once. The sample here was PBMCs, mostly from graft donor cells, taken 180 days after TCRalphabeta/CD19-depleted stem cell transplant. These receptors all come from a male patient younger than 18 who had a stem cell transplant for acute myeloid leukemia, so the T cells may come from the graft donor.

Relative to its sample, this clonotype is medium-sized. The chain recombines TRBV6-6 with TRBJ1-4, with unresolved D. The CDR3 runs to 14 residues. The germline V and J ends were trimmed by 6 bases and 0 bases, with 8 bases remaining between them. CDR1 and CDR2 from the germline V gene are MNHNY and SVGAGI (reference sequence). CDR3 residues: CASRQPATNEKLFF. As DNA, the CDR3 is TGTGCCAGCAGACAACCCGCAACTAATGAAAAACTGTTTTTT.

There are many counts of this clonotype. At one end the junction does not follow the germline gene, possibly because of a read error. This CDR3 reads CASTLGKLTGGAYGYTF. CDR3 nucleotide sequence: TGTGCCAGCACCTTAGGGAAATTGACAGGGGGCGCATATGGCTACACCTTC. The chain has TRBV7-2 and TRBJ1-2, with 10 nucleotides matching TRBD1. From germline, CDR1 is SGHTA and CDR2 FQGNSA. This CDR3 region has 17 residues.

This clonotype came up many times. J is TRBJ2-1 and V is TRBV4-3; D uncertain. The V gene lost 0 bases and the J gene lost 2 bases, with 11 bases spanning the gap. CDR1 is LGHNA and CDR2 is YSLEER in the germline V gene. The CDR3 covers 16 residues. Here the CDR3 DNA reads TGCGCCAGCAGCCAAGAGATCCCGGTTCCCTACAATGAGCAGTTCTTC. Translated: CASSQEIPVPYNEQFF.

This clonotype was detected ten times or more. The chain has TRBV11-2 and TRBJ2-3; tentatively, D is TRBD2 (6 bases). Per the germline V gene, CDR1 is SGHAT and CDR2 is FQNNGV. This CDR3 has 15 residues. The V gene lost 0 bases and the J gene lost 4 bases, with 11 bases spanning the gap. DNA for the CDR3: TGTGCCAGCAGCTTAGACGGGAGTAGAGCAGATACGCAGTATTTT. Its translation: CASSLDGSRADTQYF.

This clonotype has at least ten counts. The chain uses TRBV6-5 and TRBJ2-2; 9 bases align to TRBD2. Germline V gene lookup returns CDR1 MNHEY and CDR2 SVGAGI. V lost 6 bases to trimming and J lost 7 bases; unmatched junction nucleotides: 0. This CDR3 has 12 amino acids. Here the CDR3 reads CASRRGGGELFF. The CDR3 bases are TGTGCCAGCAGGCGGGGGGGCGGGGAGCTGTTTTTT.

This clonotype was counted many times. This chain links TRBV12-3 or TRBV12-4 with TRBJ1-1; 7 nucleotides align to TRBD1. Trimming at V came to 6 bases and at J to 0 bases, leaving 4 bases not matched to a gene. The length of the CDR3 is 14 residues. CDR3 nucleotide sequence: TGTGCCAGCAGAACCGGGACAGTGAACACTGAAGCTTTCTTT. It codes for CASRTGTVNTEAFF.

This clonotype was seen at least ten times. The chain is built from TRBV12-3 or TRBV12-4 and TRBJ2-6, with 9 bases lining up with TRBD2. This CDR3 comprises 18 residues. V was clipped by 6 bases and J by 0 bases; unmatched bases: 9. The DNA of the CDR3 is TGTGCCAGCAGAGGGGCTAGCGGGACCCCCTCTGGGGCCAACGTCCTGACTTTC. Translated: CASRGASGTPSGANVLTF.

This clonotype was recorded at least ten times. The CDR3, as DNA: TGCAGTGCTGAGGGGTGGGGACTAGCGGGTTTTACCCAAGAGACCCAGTACTTC. Translation: CSAEGWGLAGFTQETQYF. The chain is built from TRBV20-1 and TRBJ2-5, with TRBD2 matching 12 bases. The V segment lost 5 bases and the J segment 1 base; nucleotides outside the gene matches: 14. The CDR3 is 18 residues long. The V gene's germline CDR1 is DFQATT and CDR2 SNEGSKA (reference sequence).

This clonotype was seen many times. The chain employs TRBV28 and TRBJ2-3; maybe TRBD2 (6 bases). This CDR3 has 14 residues. CDR1 MDHEN and CDR2 SYDVKM come from the germline V gene. The ends were cut back, 7 bases at V and 5 bases at J, with 16 bases in the middle. Here the CDR3 reads CASTLDGSVDTQYF. DNA of the CDR3: TGTGCCAGCACCCTAGACGGGAGTGTAGATACGCAGTATTTT.

This clonotype is medium-sized. The chain has TRBV29-1 and TRBJ2-7; D is possibly TRBD1 or TRBD2 (5 bases each). The CDR3 has 14 amino acids. Deletions cut 5 bases from V and 7 bases from J, with 21 bases between. Germline loops: CDR1 SQVTM, CDR2 ANQGSEA. The CDR3: CSVIRDGSPGEQYF. CDR3 DNA sequence: TGCAGCGTTATCCGGGACGGCTCCCCTGGTGAGCAGTACTTC.

This clonotype was detected ten times or more. The rearrangement joins TRBV20-1 to TRBJ2-7; tentative D call: TRBD2 (6 bases). Deletions cut 3 bases from V and 0 bases from J, with 15 bases between. The length of the CDR3 is 15 residues. Germline assignment: CDR1 DFQATT and CDR2 SNEGSKA (reference sequence). CDR3 protein: CSASAQPGSSYEQYF. The CDR3 DNA reads as TGCAGTGCTAGTGCTCAGCCCGGGAGCTCCTACGAGCAGTACTTC.

This clonotype showed up many times. The rearrangement uses TRBV19 and TRBJ2-7; 8 bases are a match to TRBD1. CDR3 length equals 16 residues. Germline loops: CDR1 LNHDA, CDR2 SQIVND (reference sequence). Trimming at V came to 2 bases and at J to 0 bases, leaving 6 bases not matched to a gene. The CDR3 protein is CASSIKWQGASYEQYF. The CDR3 DNA is TGTGCCAGTAGTATAAAGTGGCAGGGGGCCTCCTACGAGCAGTACTTC.

This clonotype was counted many times. The genes are TRBV27 and TRBJ2-1, with 10 bases that match TRBD2. CDR3 length: 18 amino acids. Trimming removed 2 bases from V and 3 bases from J; junction bases left unmatched: 10. CDR1 is MNHEY and CDR2 is SMNVEV in the germline V gene (reference sequence). The CDR3 is CASSLGLYSGRFYNEQFF. The CDR3 region has the DNA TGTGCCAGCAGTTTAGGACTATATAGCGGGAGGTTCTACAATGAGCAGTTCTTC.

This clonotype was seen ten or more times. The V and J genes are TRBV7-2 and TRBJ2-7; D unclear. Germline V gene data show CDR1 as SGHTA and CDR2 as FQGNSA. The CDR3 spans 14 residues. V was clipped by 4 bases and J by 0 bases, with 10 bases between them. The CDR3 spells CASSSETSSYEQYF. The CDR3 DNA reads TGTGCCAGCAGCTCTGAGACATCCTCCTACGAGCAGTACTTC.

This clonotype came up many times. The V call is TRBV7-8, the J call TRBJ1-3; D might be TRBD1 (5 bases). The germline V gene encodes CDR1 SGHVS and CDR2 FQNEAQ. The V gene lost 1 base and the J gene lost 1 base, with 14 bases spanning the gap. The CDR3 has 17 residues. CDR3: CASSLVGPGGSGNTIYF. In nucleotides, the CDR3 is TGTGCCAGCAGCTTAGTGGGACCGGGAGGGTCTGGAAACACCATATATTTT.

In its sample, this clonotype was seen many times. This chain joins TRBV27 and TRBJ1-1, with 12 bases identical to TRBD1. The CDR3 extends over 19 amino acids. V shed 5 bases and J 4 bases; nucleotides not matched to a gene: 17. Germline V gene lookup returns CDR1 MNHEY and CDR2 SMNVEV (reference sequence). The CDR3 sequence: CASSPKHRDRGLWVTEAFF. In nucleotides, the CDR3 is TGTGCCAGCAGTCCCAAACACCGGGACAGGGGGCTGTGGGTCACTGAAGCTTTCTTT.

This chain connects TRBV21-1 to TRBJ1-2; no DNA check was done on the table's D call, TRBD1. TRBV21-1 is classified as a pseudogene. The CDR3 extends over 15 amino acids. The CDR3 loop reads CASSSRDRGAYGYTF. CDR3 sequence (DNA): TGTGCCAGCAGCTCCCGGGACAGGGGAGCTTATGGCTACACCTTC.

This clonotype was found many times. V gene TRBV27 combines with J gene TRBJ2-1, with D perhaps matching TRBD1 or TRBD2 (5 bases each). Trimming shortened V by 4 bases and J by 6 bases, and 10 bases separated the two germline ends. CDR3 length: 13 residues. Germline loops: CDR1 MNHEY, CDR2 SMNVEV (reference sequence). The CDR3 sequence: CASSSGTLNEQFF. In DNA form, the CDR3 reads TGTGCCAGCAGTTCCGGGACCCTCAATGAGCAGTTCTTC.